This T cell receptor beta chain was sequenced for a study of identical twins. On this clonotype itself: Its specificity is unknown.

Addition of a universal primer site occurred through template switching, and cDNA carried unique molecular identifiers. TCRdb analysed the 5' RACE reads with MiXCR anew, one entry per CDR3 protein. Counted here are 1.5 million to 2 million distinct CDR3 sequences, under 35% occurring once; the ten biggest clones make up around 0.25%. Findings and limits, study-wide: Invariant MAIT and iNKT cells could partly confound zero-insertion analyses. The authors drew conclusions from cross-sectional statistical analysis rather than following the same donors.

V dropped 6 bases and J dropped 3; count of bases not matched to a gene: 4. The CDR3 has 14 residues. Per the germline V gene, CDR1 is KGHDR and CDR2 is SFDVKD. The clonotype comes from a newborn girl in good health. V gene TRBV24-1 combines with J gene TRBJ1-2, with TRBD1 matching over 9 bases. The sequencing sample was made of cord blood. DNA of the CDR3: TGTGCCACCAGTAGGACAGGGGACTACTATGGCTACACCTTC. This translates into CATSRTGDYYGYTF.